The clone carrying this T cell receptor (beta chain) was seen at least ten times. This record comes from a study of blood T cells in healthy people across ages. The J segment lost 3 bases and the V segment lost 4 bases, leaving 7 bases of the junction unmatched. Germline V CDR1 and CDR2: SGHDT, YYEEEE. This CDR3 has 15 amino acids. With a J-beta primer mix and a sample-barcoded 5' primer, a second PCR ran about 7 to 12 cycles. Each CDR3 protein gets one entry after TCRdb re-called the 5' RACE reads with MiXCR. The data contain roughly 730,000 distinct CDR3 sequences, approximately 60% of them singletons.

This clonotype was obtained from a man aged 40-49 years in good health. The chain joins TRBV5-6 to TRBJ2-5; 9 positions agree with TRBD1. Sequencing was performed on blood. The CDR3 nucleotides read TGTGCCAGCAGCAAAGAGGACAGGGGCGAAGAGACCCAGTACTTC. Translation gives CASSKEDRGEETQYF.